This TCR beta chain was identified in a study of PD-L1 blockade in urothelial cancer. TCRdb keeps only in-frame clones here, not all; method: immunoSEQ multiplex PCR. This table has around 70,000 clones, roughly nine tenths appearing once. Germline values: CDR1 MNHNS, CDR2 SASEGT. The CDR3 loop spans 14 amino acids. V was trimmed by 3 bases and J by 4 bases, leaving 12 bases between them. Time point defined: pretreatment peripheral blood. This specimen was PBMCs, taken around atezolizumab (anti-PD-L1) treatment. The chain couples TRBV6-1 to TRBJ1-2; tentative D call: TRBD1 (5 bases). The source of this sequence is a man in his 70s with urothelial cancer. In DNA, the CDR3 is TGTGCCAGCAGTGAGGAGAGACAGTCCTATGGCTACACCTTC. It is translated as CASSEERQSYGYTF.